The 4 T cell receptor beta chains below come from one sample, sequenced in a study of shared clonotypes between healthy human individuals. TCRdb's table, derived via immunoSEQ multiplex PCR, lists solely in-frame clones and lacks some. Of more than 400,000 clones in the sample, 81% were seen once. The sample consisted of PBMCs. The receptors stem from a woman in her thirties or forties in good health. Some clones in this sample may be carry-over from other donors' samples.

Turning to this clone: This likely traces to a read error, being one base from a far larger clone. Other DNA sequences in this sample translate to the same CDR3. The gene calls are TRBV27 and TRBJ2-7; 8 bases are shared with TRBD2. The CDR3 spans 15 residues. V shed 3 bases and J 1 base; nucleotides not matched to a gene: 5. CDR1 is MNHEY, CDR2 SMNVEV, per germline (reference sequence). The CDR3 is CASSFSGSISYEQYF. The CDR3 bases are TGTGCCAGCAGTTTCAGCGGGAGCATATCCTACGAGCAGTACTTC.

The chain is built from TRBV30 and TRBJ2-2, with D possibly matching TRBD1 (5 bases). The V gene's germline CDR1 is GTSNPN and CDR2 SVGIG (reference sequence). Trimming stripped 5 bases from V and 1 base from J, with 8 bases between. The CDR3 runs to 13 residues. CDR3 nucleotide sequence: TGTGCCTGGGGACAAAAGAACACCGGGGAGCTGTTTTTT. Its protein product is CAWGQKNTGELFF.

Turning to this clone: A read error is the likely source, as a far larger clone sits one nucleotide away. This same CDR3 is encoded by further DNA sequences in the sample. This chain connects TRBV5-1 to TRBJ1-2; 12 nucleotides align to TRBD1. CDR1 is SGHRS and CDR2 is YFSETQ in the germline V gene. This CDR3 is built from 17 residues. The CDR3 DNA is TGCGCCAGCAGCTTGGAGGGGACAGGGGGCACATCATATGGCTACACTTTC. It encodes CASSLEGTGGTSYGYTF. Full variable domain (rest looked up from reference TRBV5-1 and TRBJ1-2): KAGVTQTPRYLIKTRGQQVTLSCSPISGHRSVSWYQQTPGQGLQFLFEYFSETQRNKGNFPGRFSGRQFSNSRSEMNVSTLELGDSALYLCASSLEGTGGTSYGYTFGSGTRLTVV.

The rearrangement joins TRBV4-3 to TRBJ1-5; 9 bases fit TRBD1. Looked up from germline, CDR1 is LGHNA and CDR2 is YSLEER. J gave up 6 bases and V 0 bases, and 3 bases lay outside the gene matches. The CDR3 extends over 15 amino acids. Here the CDR3 reads CASSQDWTGVQPQHF. CDR3 DNA sequence: TGCGCCAGCAGCCAAGATTGGACAGGGGTTCAGCCCCAGCATTTT.